This T cell receptor (beta chain) was identified in a study of shared clonotypes between healthy human individuals. Study conclusions and caveats: Among several donors, roughly 5% of naive CD4 clonotypes were found in common.

The V gene's germline CDR1 is KGHSH and CDR2 LQKENI. This CDR3 spans 13 amino acids. Trimming removed 1 base from V and 3 bases from J, with 6 bases in between. Here immunoSEQ multiplex PCR was the method, and the copy in TCRdb shows in-frame clones only, minus some. The table records 900,000 to 1,200,000 clones, roughly 74% of them present only once. This clone has a single count. As yet, its antigen is unknown. Sequencing used memory CD4+ T cells from PBMCs. Subset denoted: CD45RA-negative fraction. This sequence was found in a man younger than 35 in good health. Some clones in this sample may be carry-over from other donors' samples. The chain combines TRBV18 with TRBJ1-1; D call uncertain. CDR3 DNA sequence: TGTGCCAGCTCACCACAGAGGGACACTGAAGCTTTCTTT. It is translated as CASSPQRDTEAFF.